This is a list of T cell receptor beta chains from one sample in a study of blood T cell repertoires in COVID-19. Sequenced by immunoSEQ multiplex PCR; TCRdb stores in-frame clones only, minus some. The sample contains 100,000 or so clones, roughly 92% of which appear only once. The sample was peripheral blood. The origin of the receptors is a man in his 70s with acute or convalescent COVID-19. Each CDR3 is given with its conserved first and last residue. The D gene is left open where the match is weak. Expanded clones are given a class, and other clones once, few, many or no size at all.

size	V	J	D	CDR3	DNA
-	TRBV19	TRBJ1-4	-	CASNDMGGRTNEKLFF	TGTGCCAGTAACGATATGGGGGGAAGAACGAATGAAAAACTGTTTTTT
-	TRBV19	TRBJ2-7	-	CASSLKQGFYEQYF	TGTGCCAGTAGTCTAAAACAGGGATTCTACGAGCAGTACTTC
once	TRBV28	TRBJ1-5	-	CASSLGQVSQPQHF	TGTGCCAGCAGTTTAGGGCAGGTAAGCCAGCCCCAGCATTTT
-	TRBV28	TRBJ1-6	-	CASSQSRVRSPLHF	TGTGCCAGCAGCCAGAGCAGGGTTCGTTCACCCCTCCACTTT
-	TRBV7-8	TRBJ2-1	TRBD2	CASSLGDSGGGRNEQFF	TGTGCCAGCAGCTTAGGTGATAGCGGGGGAGGAAGGAATGAGCAGTTCTTC
-	TRBV4-2	TRBJ1-6	-	CASGALTGNSSPLHF	TGTGCCAGCGGTGCATTAACAGGGAATTCGTCACCCCTCCACTTT
few	TRBV12-3/TRBV12-4	TRBJ1-2	-	CASSRRVSYGYTF	TGTGCCAGCAGCCGCAGGGTTAGCTATGGCTACACCTTC
-	TRBV11-2	TRBJ2-1	TRBD2	CASSGKLLAGESDEQFF	TGTGCCAGCAGCGGCAAGCTACTAGCGGGAGAGTCTGATGAGCAGTTCTTC
-	TRBV7-2	TRBJ2-7	TRBD2	CASSSVGSGRYEQYF	TGTGCCAGCAGCTCAGTGGGTAGCGGGAGATACGAGCAGTACTTC
-	TRBV6-5	TRBJ1-3	TRBD1	CASSSTGAGGNTIYF	TGTGCCAGCAGCTCAACAGGGGCTGGCGGAAACACCATATATTTT
-	TRBV4-3	TRBJ1-5	-	CASSQDNGVWNQPQHF	TGCGCCAGCAGCCAAGATAACGGGGTTTGGAATCAGCCCCAGCATTTT
-	TRBV29-1	TRBJ2-3	-	CSVVLPSTDTQYF	TGCAGCGTTGTTCTCCCGAGCACAGATACGCAGTATTTT
-	TRBV11-3	TRBJ2-7	TRBD2	CASSLDGTSGRLYEQYF	TGTGCCAGCAGCTTAGATGGGACTAGCGGGAGACTCTACGAGCAGTACTTC
-	TRBV3-1/TRBV3-2	TRBJ2-1	TRBD1	CASSQLQGETYNEQFF	TGTGCCAGCAGCCAGTTACAGGGGGAAACCTACAATGAGCAGTTCTTC
-	TRBV28	TRBJ2-3	-	CASSLQRASTDTQYF	TGTGCCAGCAGTTTACAGCGGGCCTCCACAGATACGCAGTATTTT
-	TRBV10-3	TRBJ1-5	TRBD1	CATGGTVDQPQHF	TGTGCCACCGGTGGGACAGTAGATCAGCCCCAGCATTTT
-	TRBV19	TRBJ1-5	-	CASSIANNQPQHF	TGTGCCAGTAGTATTGCGAACAATCAGCCCCAGCATTTT
-	TRBV15	TRBJ1-5	TRBD1	CATSRDQGTVNQPQHF	TGTGCCACCAGCAGAGATCAGGGGACAGTAAATCAGCCCCAGCATTTT